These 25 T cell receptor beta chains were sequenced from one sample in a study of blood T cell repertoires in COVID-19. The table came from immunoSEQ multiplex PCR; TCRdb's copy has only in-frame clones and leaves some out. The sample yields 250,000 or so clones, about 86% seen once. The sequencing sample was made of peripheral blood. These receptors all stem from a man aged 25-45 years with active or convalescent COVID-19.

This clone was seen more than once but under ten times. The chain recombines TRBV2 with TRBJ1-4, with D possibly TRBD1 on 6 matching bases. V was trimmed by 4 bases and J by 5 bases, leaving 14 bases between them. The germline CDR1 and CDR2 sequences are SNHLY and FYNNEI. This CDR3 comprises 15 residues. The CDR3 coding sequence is TGTGCCAGCAGTGCCCGGGGGGCGGGAAATGAAAAACTGTTTTTT. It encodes CASSARGAGNEKLFF.

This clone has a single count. CDR3 DNA sequence: TGTGCCAGCAGCGTAGTTTTGAGCACCTATAATTCACCCCTCCACTTT. It yields the protein CASSVVLSTYNSPLHF. The rearrangement joins TRBV9 to TRBJ1-6; D uncertain. The CDR3 is 16 residues long. Germline CDR1 and CDR2: SGDLS and YYNGEE. Trimming removed 0 bases at V and 2 bases at J, with 9 bases between.

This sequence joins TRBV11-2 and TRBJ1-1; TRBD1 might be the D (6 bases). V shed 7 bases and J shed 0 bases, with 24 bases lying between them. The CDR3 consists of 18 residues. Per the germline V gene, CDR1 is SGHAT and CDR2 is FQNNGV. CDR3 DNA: TGTGCCAGCACCCAACCGAACCGGGCAGGGGCTATGAACACTGAAGCTTTCTTT. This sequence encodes CASTQPNRAGAMNTEAFF.

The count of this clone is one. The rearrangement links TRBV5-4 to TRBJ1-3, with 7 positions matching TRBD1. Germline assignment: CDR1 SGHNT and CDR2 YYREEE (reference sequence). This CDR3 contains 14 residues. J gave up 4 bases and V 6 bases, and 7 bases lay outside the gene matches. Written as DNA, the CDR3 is TGTGCCAGCAAAAGACAGGGCGGCGGAAACACCATATATTTT. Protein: CASKRQGGGNTIYF. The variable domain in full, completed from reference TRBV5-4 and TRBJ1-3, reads ETGVTQSPTHLIKTRGQQVTLRCSSQSGHNTVSWYQQALGQGPQFIFQYYREEENGRGNFPPRFSGLQFPNYSSELNVNALELDDSALYLCASKRQGGGNTIYFGEGSWLTVV.

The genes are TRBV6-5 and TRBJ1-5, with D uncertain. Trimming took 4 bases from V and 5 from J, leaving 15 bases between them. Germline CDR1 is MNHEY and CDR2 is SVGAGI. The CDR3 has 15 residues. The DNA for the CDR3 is TGTGCCAGCAGTTTCGCGGAAGATCCCCATCAGCCCCAGCATTTT. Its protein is CASSFAEDPHQPQHF.

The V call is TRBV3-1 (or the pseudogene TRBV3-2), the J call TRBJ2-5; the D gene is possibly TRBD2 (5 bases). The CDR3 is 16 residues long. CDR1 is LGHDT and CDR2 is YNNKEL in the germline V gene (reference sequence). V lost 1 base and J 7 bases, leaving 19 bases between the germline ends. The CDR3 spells CASSQGRLSSRGTQYF. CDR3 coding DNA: TGTGCCAGCAGCCAAGGTAGACTATCCTCCCGGGGGACCCAGTACTTC.

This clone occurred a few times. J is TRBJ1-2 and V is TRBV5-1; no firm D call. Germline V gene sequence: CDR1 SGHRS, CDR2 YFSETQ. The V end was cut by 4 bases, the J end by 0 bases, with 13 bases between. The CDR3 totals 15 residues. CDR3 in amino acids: CASSPIGGSNYGYTF. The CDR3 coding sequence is TGCGCCAGCAGCCCGATCGGAGGGTCTAACTATGGCTACACCTTC.

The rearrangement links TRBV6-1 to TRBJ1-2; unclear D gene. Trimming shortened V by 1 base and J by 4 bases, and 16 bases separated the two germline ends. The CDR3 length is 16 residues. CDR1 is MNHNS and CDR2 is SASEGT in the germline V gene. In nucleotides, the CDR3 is TGTGCCAGCAGTGAAGTGCGAGGCGGCGGTATCTATGGCTACACCTTC. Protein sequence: CASSEVRGGGIYGYTF.

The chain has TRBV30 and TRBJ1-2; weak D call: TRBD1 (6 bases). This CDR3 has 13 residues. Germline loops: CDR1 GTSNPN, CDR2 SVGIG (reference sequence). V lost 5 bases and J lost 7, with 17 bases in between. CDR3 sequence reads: CAWDPSGESGYTF. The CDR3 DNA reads TGTGCCTGGGATCCCTCAGGGGAGAGTGGCTACACCTTC.

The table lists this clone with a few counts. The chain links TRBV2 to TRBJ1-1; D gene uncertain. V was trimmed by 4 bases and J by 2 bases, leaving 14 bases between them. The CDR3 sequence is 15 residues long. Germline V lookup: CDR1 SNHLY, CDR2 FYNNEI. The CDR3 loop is CASSGLTGDNTEAFF. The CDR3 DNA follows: TGTGCCAGCAGTGGGTTGACCGGGGATAACACTGAAGCTTTCTTT.

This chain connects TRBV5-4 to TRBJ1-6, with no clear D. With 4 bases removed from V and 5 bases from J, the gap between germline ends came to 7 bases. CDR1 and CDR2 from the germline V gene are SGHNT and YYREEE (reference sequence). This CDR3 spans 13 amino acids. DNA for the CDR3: TGTGCCAGCAGCACATATAATAATTCACCCCTCCACTTT. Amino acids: CASSTYNNSPLHF.

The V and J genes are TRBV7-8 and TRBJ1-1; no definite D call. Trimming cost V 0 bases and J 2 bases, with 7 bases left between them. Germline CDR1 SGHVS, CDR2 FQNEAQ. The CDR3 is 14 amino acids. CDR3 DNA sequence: TGTGCCAGCAGCTTAGCGTCGGGAAACACTGAAGCTTTCTTT. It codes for CASSLASGNTEAFF.

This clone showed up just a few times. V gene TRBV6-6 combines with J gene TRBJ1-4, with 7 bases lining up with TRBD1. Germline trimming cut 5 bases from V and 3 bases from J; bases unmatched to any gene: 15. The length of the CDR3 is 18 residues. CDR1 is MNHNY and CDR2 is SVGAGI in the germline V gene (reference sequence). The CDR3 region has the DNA TGTGCCAGCAGTCCCCCCCGGGACAGCCCTAGTGCTAATGAAAAACTGTTTTTT. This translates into CASSPPRDSPSANEKLFF.

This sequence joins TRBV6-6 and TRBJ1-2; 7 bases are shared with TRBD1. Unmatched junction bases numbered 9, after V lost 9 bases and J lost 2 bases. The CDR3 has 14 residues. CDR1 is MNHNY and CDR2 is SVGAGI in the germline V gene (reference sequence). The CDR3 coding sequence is TGTGCCAGTGTGATATTACAGGGGAACTATGGCTACACCTTC. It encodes CASVILQGNYGYTF.

The CDR3 is CASSEINPGQNYGYTF. Here the CDR3 DNA reads TGTGCCAGCAGTGAGATCAATCCAGGCCAAAACTATGGCTACACCTTC. The rearrangement joins TRBV6-1 to TRBJ1-2; D is ambiguous. Germline V gives CDR1 MNHNS, CDR2 SASEGT. The CDR3 extends over 16 amino acids. The V gene lost 3 bases and the J gene lost 2 bases, with 16 bases spanning the gap.

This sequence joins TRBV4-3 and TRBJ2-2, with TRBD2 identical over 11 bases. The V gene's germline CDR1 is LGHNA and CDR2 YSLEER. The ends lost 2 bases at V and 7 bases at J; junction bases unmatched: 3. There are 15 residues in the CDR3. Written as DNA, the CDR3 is TGCGCCAGCAGCCAATCGGGACTAGCGGACGGGGAGCTGTTTTTT. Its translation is CASSQSGLADGELFF.

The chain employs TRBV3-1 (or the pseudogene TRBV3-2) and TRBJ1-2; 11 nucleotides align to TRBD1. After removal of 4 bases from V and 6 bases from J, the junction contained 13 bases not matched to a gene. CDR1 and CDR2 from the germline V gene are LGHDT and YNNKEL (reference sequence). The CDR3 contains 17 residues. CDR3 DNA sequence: TGTGCCAGCAGCCTCCTGGGACAGGGGGATCTAGTCGATGGCTACACCTTC. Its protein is CASSLLGQGDLVDGYTF.

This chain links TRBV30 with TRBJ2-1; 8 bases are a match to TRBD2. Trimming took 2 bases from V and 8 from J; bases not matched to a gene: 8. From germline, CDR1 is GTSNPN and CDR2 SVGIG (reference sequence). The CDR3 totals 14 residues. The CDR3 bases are TGTGCCTGGAGTAACGGGGGGGCCGGCGATGAGCAGTTCTTC. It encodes CAWSNGGAGDEQFF. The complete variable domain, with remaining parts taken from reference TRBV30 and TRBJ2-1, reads SQTIHQWPATLVQPVGSPLSLECTVEGTSNPNLYWYRQAAGRGLQLLFYSVGIGQISSEVPQNLSASRPQDRQFILSSKKLLLSDSGFYLCAWSNGGAGDEQFFGPGTRLTVL.

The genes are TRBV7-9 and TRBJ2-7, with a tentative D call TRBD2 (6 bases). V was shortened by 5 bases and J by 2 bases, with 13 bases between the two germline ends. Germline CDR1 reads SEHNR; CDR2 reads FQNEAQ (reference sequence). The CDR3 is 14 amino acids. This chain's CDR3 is CASSPRDSTYEQYF. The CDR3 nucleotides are TGTGCCAGCAGCCCGCGGGACTCAACCTACGAGCAGTACTTC.

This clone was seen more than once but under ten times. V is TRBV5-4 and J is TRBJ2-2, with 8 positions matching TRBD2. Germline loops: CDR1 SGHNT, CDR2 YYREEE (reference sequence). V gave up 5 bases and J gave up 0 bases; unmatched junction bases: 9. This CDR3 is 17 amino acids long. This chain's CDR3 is CASREHGLAANTGELFF. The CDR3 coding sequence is TGTGCCAGCAGGGAGCACGGACTAGCTGCGAACACCGGGGAGCTGTTTTTT.

The CDR3 region is CASRSYVGADHLPTGELFF. CDR3 coding DNA: TGTGCCAGCAGATCATACGTAGGGGCAGATCATTTGCCCACCGGGGAGCTGTTTTTT. The genes are TRBV13 and TRBJ2-2, with a weak D call TRBD1 (5 bases). The CDR3 contains 19 residues. V was shortened by 6 bases and J by 4 bases, with 27 bases between the two germline ends. Germline V gives CDR1 PRHDT, CDR2 FYEKMQ (reference sequence). The full variable domain, in which reference TRBV13 and TRBJ2-2 provide the parts outside the CDR3, is AAGVIQSPRHLIKEKRETATLKCYPIPRHDTVYWYQQGPGQDPQFLISFYEKMQSDKGSIPDRFSAQQFSDYHSELNMSSLELGDSALYFCASRSYVGADHLPTGELFFGEGSRLTVL.

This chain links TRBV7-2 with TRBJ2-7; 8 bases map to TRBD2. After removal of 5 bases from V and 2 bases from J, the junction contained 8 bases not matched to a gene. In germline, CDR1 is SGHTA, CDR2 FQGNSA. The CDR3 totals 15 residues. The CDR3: CASSTTSAETYEQYF. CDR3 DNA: TGTGCCAGCAGCACGACTAGCGCCGAGACCTACGAGCAGTACTTC.

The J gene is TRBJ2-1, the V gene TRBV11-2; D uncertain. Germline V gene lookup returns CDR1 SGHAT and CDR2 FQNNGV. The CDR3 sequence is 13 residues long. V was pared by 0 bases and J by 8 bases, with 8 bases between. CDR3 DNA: TGTGCCAGCAGCTTAGATCTTGCGTATGAGCAGTTCTTC. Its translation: CASSLDLAYEQFF.

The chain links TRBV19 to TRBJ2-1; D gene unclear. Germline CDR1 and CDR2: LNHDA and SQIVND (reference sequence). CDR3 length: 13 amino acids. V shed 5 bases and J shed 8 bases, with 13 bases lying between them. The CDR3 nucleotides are TGTGCCAGTAGTGGCCCACTGGGCGATGAGCAGTTCTTC. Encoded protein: CASSGPLGDEQFF.

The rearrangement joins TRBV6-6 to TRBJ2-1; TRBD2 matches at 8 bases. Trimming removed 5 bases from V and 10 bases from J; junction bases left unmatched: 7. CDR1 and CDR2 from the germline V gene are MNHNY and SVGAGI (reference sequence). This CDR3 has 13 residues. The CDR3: CASSPPGRGEQFF. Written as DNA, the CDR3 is TGTGCCAGCAGTCCCCCCGGGAGGGGAGAGCAGTTCTTC.